This T cell receptor (beta chain) emerged from a study of cytomegalovirus exposure and HLA in healthy donors. The primer mix had 60 Vbeta and 13 Jbeta primers. The table came from immunoSEQ multiplex PCR; TCRdb's copy has only in-frame clones and leaves some out. Its table lists tens of thousands of clones. Germline V gives CDR1 MDHEN, CDR2 SYDVKM. Trimming left V 7 bases short and J 4 bases short, with 20 bases between. This CDR3 contains 16 residues. The chain joins TRBV28 to TRBJ1-5; maybe TRBD1 (5 bases). Sequencing input: PBMCs. The TCR originated in a man aged 50 to 60 in good health and CMV-seropositive. The CDR3 nucleotides are TGTGCCAGCACCGATGGGAAGGGGAGGAAAAATCAGCCCCAGCATTTT. It codes for CASTDGKGRKNQPQHF.